The rows below give T cell receptor beta chains drawn from one sample of a study of T cells in localized non-small cell lung cancer. TCRdb keeps only in-frame clones here, not all; method: immunoSEQ multiplex PCR. Altogether tens of thousands of clones are present, about nine tenths being singletons, with the ten largest covering roughly 23%. This specimen was peripheral blood, taken before any cancer treatment. The origin of the receptors is a man aged 35 to 69 with stage I squamous cell lung carcinoma. The CDR3 runs from the conserved cysteine through the conserved F or W. The order of the fields is clone size, V gene, J gene, CDR3 protein. Some rows mark clone size as missing; the rest say once, few, many or name a class of expanded clone.

>.|TRBV10-3|TRBJ1-5
CAISESQGGNQPQHF
>.|TRBV28|TRBJ1-2
CASSLGSGVGYTF
>.|TRBV2|TRBJ2-7
CASSNGLAGYEQYF
>.|TRBV30|TRBJ2-7
CAWSGSITYEQYF
>.|TRBV30|TRBJ2-1
CAWSVTIVRRSYNEQFF
>.|TRBV6-1|TRBJ2-3
CASSPGGFSTDTQYF
>.|TRBV29-1|TRBJ2-7
CSVGTASSYEQYF
>few|TRBV6-8|TRBJ2-7
CASSYSIGTLEQYF
>.|TRBV5-1|TRBJ1-1
CASSLGMAVSGAFF
>few|TRBV6-1|TRBJ1-2
CASRVHGVGGYTF
>.|TRBV5-1|TRBJ2-7
CASSLAGGKMSSYEQYF
>.|TRBV30|TRBJ2-7
CAWSPGLYSYEQYF
>.|TRBV5-6|TRBJ2-7
CASSLVGDAYEQYF
>.|TRBV9|TRBJ1-2
CASSVGTGDPYGYTF
>.|TRBV6-1|TRBJ1-2
CASSSDRGSPGGYTF
>.|TRBV28|TRBJ2-5
CASSKSGGEAETQYF
>.|TRBV27|TRBJ1-5
CASSLVRKLRKNQPQHF
>.|TRBV5-5|TRBJ2-2
CASSLDLGAGELFF
>.|TRBV28|TRBJ2-1
CASRVAGASGNEQFF
>.|TRBV7-9|TRBJ1-2
CASSFHDRGGYTF
>.|TRBV6-6|TRBJ1-1
CASSLEERTEAFF
>.|TRBV7-6|TRBJ1-1
CASSLALRDRAFF
>.|TRBV18|TRBJ2-3
CASSPRPLGTDTQYF
>.|TRBV11-3|TRBJ1-2
CASSTDRGHGYTF
>.|TRBV9|TRBJ2-3
CASSEFRVAGPDTQYF
>.|TRBV9|TRBJ1-2
CASSVGGPYGYTF
>.|TRBV18|TRBJ1-1
CASSPGTGRWNTEAFF
>.|TRBV11-1|TRBJ2-5
CASSLGWGQETQYF
>.|TRBV9|TRBJ2-6
CASSVALPGGYGANVLTF
>.|TRBV5-8|TRBJ2-3
CASGTSGTDTQYF
>.|TRBV2|TRBJ1-1
CASSEAQVAFF
>once|TRBV5-1|TRBJ2-1
CASSGDREPNEQFF
>.|TRBV19|TRBJ1-5
CASRDTNQPQHF
>.|TRBV5-6|TRBJ1-6
CASSLGTGVDSPLHF
>.|TRBV6-6|TRBJ1-4
CASSYFEGANEKLFF
>once|TRBV27|TRBJ2-7
CASSPAYEQYF
>.|TRBV7-2|TRBJ1-2
CASSPIQIKAMSGGYTF
>.|TRBV27|TRBJ1-2
CASSLGEGSSHGYTF
>.|TRBV7-2|TRBJ2-1
CASSLFPRPNEQFF
>.|TRBV12-5|TRBJ2-3
CASGLHDRGSTDTQYF
>.|TRBV5-6|TRBJ2-7
CASSSGQKKDF
>once|TRBV13|TRBJ2-5
CASRLRVDQETQYF
>.|TRBV4-1|TRBJ2-3
CASSQVAADTQYF
>.|TRBV4-2|TRBJ1-6
CASSPSGGYLSPLHF
>.|TRBV28|TRBJ1-4
CASSSGRMREKLFF
>.|TRBV10-3|TRBJ1-2
CAIRGAPANYGYTF
>.|TRBV28|TRBJ2-7
CASSPGGAYEQYF
>.|TRBV5-1|TRBJ1-1
CASRGERGITEAFF